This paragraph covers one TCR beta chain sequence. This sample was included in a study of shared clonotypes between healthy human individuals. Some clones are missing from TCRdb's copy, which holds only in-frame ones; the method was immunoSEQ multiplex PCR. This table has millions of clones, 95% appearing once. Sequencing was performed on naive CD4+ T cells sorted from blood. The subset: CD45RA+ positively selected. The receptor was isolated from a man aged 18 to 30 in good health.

The CDR3 loop is CASSSPGQGYNQPQHF. CDR3 coding DNA: TGTGCCAGCAGCTCGCCCGGACAGGGATACAATCAGCCCCAGCATTTT. The chain joins TRBV21-1 to TRBJ1-5; the D call in the table, TRBD1, was not verified against the DNA. TRBV21-1 is noted as a pseudogene. The CDR3 extends over 16 amino acids.